The source of this T cell receptor (beta chain) is a study of blood T cell repertoires in COVID-19. Looked up from germline, CDR1 is MNHEY and CDR2 is SVGAGI. This CDR3 is 14 amino acids long. Trimming stripped 5 bases from V and 4 bases from J, with 14 bases between. Produced via immunoSEQ multiplex PCR; TCRdb's table is partial and in-frame only. The table records around 300,000 clones, roughly 90% of them present only once. Specimen: PBMCs or T cells enriched from blood (not recorded which). The J gene is TRBJ2-5, the V gene TRBV6-5; possibly TRBD2 for D (6 bases). This sequence originates from a woman between 18 and 30 years old with acute COVID-19. This CDR3 is CASSPRLVGETQYF. In DNA form, the CDR3 reads TGTGCCAGCAGTCCAAGACTAGTGGGAGAGACCCAGTACTTC.